Below, 32 T cell receptor beta chains from the same sample are listed, as sequenced in a study of blood T cell repertoires in COVID-19. Sequenced by immunoSEQ multiplex PCR; TCRdb stores in-frame clones only, minus some. The data show roughly 100,000 clones, around 87% seen once. Sequencing was done on a sample of peripheral blood. These receptors were obtained from a man aged 50 to 60 with acute or convalescent COVID-19.

The J gene is TRBJ2-1, the V gene TRBV19; D uncertain. V was pared by 5 bases and J by 6 bases, with 14 bases between. The CDR3 is made up of 14 amino acids. The germline V gene has CDR1 LNHDA and CDR2 SQIVND (reference sequence). The CDR3 sequence is CASSSYIRSNEQFF. CDR3 bases: TGTGCCAGTAGTTCTTACATTAGGAGCAATGAGCAGTTCTTC.

The rearrangement joins TRBV29-1 to TRBJ2-1; tentatively, D is TRBD1 (6 bases). The CDR3 sequence is 14 residues long. Deletions cut 5 bases from V and 2 bases from J, with 13 bases between. CDR1 and CDR2 (germline): SQVTM, ANQGSEA. In nucleotides, the CDR3 is TGCAGCGTTTTGGGACATGTGGCCTACAATGAGCAGTTCTTC. As protein: CSVLGHVAYNEQFF.

The chain has TRBV5-1 and TRBJ2-1; 13 nucleotides match TRBD2. The length of the CDR3 is 15 residues. CDR1 is SGHRS, CDR2 YFSETQ, per germline. J was trimmed by 10 bases and V by 8 bases; bases with no gene match: 12. Here the CDR3 reads CASNSGLAGAGEQFF. The DNA for the CDR3 is TGCGCCAGTAATAGCGGACTAGCGGGAGCAGGCGAGCAGTTCTTC.

The rearrangement joins TRBV24-1 to TRBJ2-7, with a tentative D call TRBD1 (6 bases). Between the trimmed V and J ends, which lost 2 bases and 11 bases, there was a span of 12 bases. The CDR3 spans 12 residues. Germline V gene data show CDR1 as KGHDR and CDR2 as SFDVKD. This chain's CDR3 is CATSDSQGQEYF. CDR3 coding DNA: TGTGCCACCAGTGATTCACAGGGTCAGGAGTACTTC.

This clone was counted a few times. The gene calls are TRBV9 and TRBJ1-3, with D maybe TRBD1 (5 bases). V dropped 4 bases and J dropped 1 base, with 15 bases sitting between them. Germline loops: CDR1 SGDLS, CDR2 YYNGEE. This CDR3 region has 16 residues. CDR3 sequence (DNA): TGTGCCAGCAGCACCCGGGGGGGGACTTCTGGAAACACCATATATTTT. Translation gives CASSTRGGTSGNTIYF.

This chain connects TRBV27 to TRBJ2-1, with a weak D call TRBD1 (5 bases). CDR1 MNHEY and CDR2 SMNVEV come from the germline V gene (reference sequence). Trimming stripped 5 bases from V and 6 bases from J, with 17 bases between. CDR3 length: 15 residues. Here the CDR3 DNA reads TGTGCCAGCAGTACGACAGTCGTAGGCTCCAATGAGCAGTTCTTC. Translating it yields CASSTTVVGSNEQFF.

The gene calls are TRBV25-1 and TRBJ2-5; D remains unclear. CDR3 length: 15 amino acids. V lost 2 bases, J lost 1 base, and 11 bases lay in between. Germline CDR1 MGHDK, CDR2 SYGVNS. For the CDR3, the DNA is TGTGCCAGCAGTGAACCCCGCAGGCTCCAAGAGACCCAGTACTTC. The encoded protein is CASSEPRRLQETQYF.

The chain links TRBV27 to TRBJ1-6, with a possible D match to TRBD1 (5 bases). Per the germline V gene, CDR1 is MNHEY and CDR2 is SMNVEV (reference sequence). The CDR3 is 17 residues long. The ends were cut back, 5 bases at V and 7 bases at J, with 21 bases in the middle. CDR3 coding DNA: TGTGCCAGCAGTATAGCGGAGCGAGTGGGGGGAAATTCACCCCTCCACTTT. This sequence encodes CASSIAERVGGNSPLHF.

The chain links TRBV3-1 (or the pseudogene TRBV3-2) to TRBJ2-3; weak D call: TRBD2 (6 bases). Germline V CDR1 and CDR2: LGHDT, YNNKEL (reference sequence). This CDR3 comprises 14 residues. The V gene lost 3 bases and the J gene lost 14 bases, with 21 bases spanning the gap. The DNA for the CDR3 is TGTGCCAGCAGCCATATACCGGGAGTACCGAGATGGTATTTT. Protein product: CASSHIPGVPRWYF.

About this clone itself: Other DNA sequences from this sample encode an identical CDR3 as well. The J gene is TRBJ2-5, the V gene TRBV4-1; D call uncertain. There are 13 residues in the CDR3. Trimming removed 1 base at V and 4 bases at J, with 7 bases between. Germline loops: CDR1 MGHRA, CDR2 YSYEKL. DNA for the CDR3: TGCGCCAGCAGCCAAGTAAGAGGAGAGACCCAGTACTTC. Translating gives CASSQVRGETQYF.

The J gene is TRBJ2-1, the V gene TRBV27, with D possibly TRBD1 on 6 matching bases. The CDR3 is 14 amino acids. Trimming left V 4 bases short and J 2 bases short, with 9 bases between. Per germline, CDR1 MNHEY and CDR2 SMNVEV (reference sequence). CDR3 in amino acids: CASSSGVTYNEQFF. In DNA, the CDR3 is TGTGCCAGCAGTTCAGGGGTTACCTACAATGAGCAGTTCTTC.

The chain combines TRBV3-1 (or the pseudogene TRBV3-2) with TRBJ2-7; TRBD1 agrees at 10 bases. V lost 2 bases, J lost 3 bases, and 4 bases stayed unmatched. The CDR3 contains 15 residues. Germline V CDR1 and CDR2: LGHDT, YNNKEL (reference sequence). CDR3 loop: CASSQTRTGGYEQYF. The CDR3 DNA sequence: TGTGCCAGCAGCCAAACCCGGACAGGGGGCTACGAGCAGTACTTC.

The chain is built from TRBV15 and TRBJ2-7, with 11 positions matching TRBD2. Germline V lookup: CDR1 LNHNV, CDR2 YYDKDF (reference sequence). J lost 6 bases, V lost 1 base, and 8 bases had no gene match. The CDR3 extends over 16 amino acids. The CDR3 spells CATSRAGLAEGGEQYF. The CDR3 nucleotides are TGTGCCACCAGCAGAGCGGGACTAGCGGAGGGGGGCGAGCAGTACTTC.

Regarding this clone: In this CDR3 the conserved last residue, phenylalanine or tryptophan, is missing, so a read error is likely. CDR3 nucleotides: TGTGCCAGCAGCCCCGGAGGAGCACCCACTGAAGCTTTCCTT. Translation gives CASSPGGAPTEAFL. V usage is TRBV6-4 and J usage is TRBJ1-1; D unclear. Trimming shortened V by 6 bases and J by 4 bases, and 15 bases separated the two germline ends. CDR1 and CDR2 (germline): MRHNA, SNTAGT. This CDR3 spans 14 amino acids.

This sequence joins TRBV10-3 and TRBJ1-3, with unresolved D. The CDR3 covers 13 residues. The ends were cut back, 11 bases at V and 8 bases at J, with 19 bases in the middle. CDR1 is ENHRY and CDR2 is SYGVKD in the germline V gene. This CDR3 is CAVSGFNPDTIYF. For the CDR3, the DNA is TGTGCCGTTTCCGGGTTTAACCCGGACACCATATATTTT.

The rearrangement uses TRBV9 and TRBJ2-7; no firm D call. This CDR3 contains 14 residues. The V and J ends lost 4 bases and 5 bases respectively, with 16 bases between them. Germline values: CDR1 SGDLS, CDR2 YYNGEE. The CDR3 spells CASSPLVKTHEQYF. CDR3 coding DNA: TGTGCCAGCAGCCCCTTAGTAAAAACCCACGAGCAGTACTTC.

The V call is TRBV3-1 (or the pseudogene TRBV3-2), the J call TRBJ2-7, with 9 bases identical to TRBD2. The CDR3 consists of 15 residues. Trimming took 3 bases from V and 5 from J; bases not matched to a gene: 8. The germline V gene has CDR1 LGHDT and CDR2 YNNKEL (reference sequence). The CDR3 DNA reads as TGTGCCAGCAGCCATAGCGGGAGTTCCCCCCACGAGCAGTACTTC. Translated: CASSHSGSSPHEQYF.

In its sample, this clone was seen once. The V and J genes are TRBV9 and TRBJ2-7; D gene uncertain. V was pared by 0 bases and J by 2 bases, with 9 bases between. The germline V gene encodes CDR1 SGDLS and CDR2 YYNGEE. CDR3 length: 14 residues. The CDR3 loop reads CASSVAVGAYEQYF. The CDR3 region has the DNA TGTGCCAGCAGCGTAGCGGTCGGAGCCTACGAGCAGTACTTC. Combining the CDR3 with reference TRBV9 and TRBJ2-7 gives the whole variable domain DSGVTQTPKHLITATGQRVTLRCSPRSGDLSVYWYQQSLDQGLQFLIQYYNGEERAKGNILERFSAQQFPDLHSELNLSSLELGDSALYFCASSVAVGAYEQYFGPGTRLTVT.

V is TRBV5-4 and J is TRBJ2-5, with D possibly being TRBD2 (6 bases). Trimming took off 4 bases at V and 6 bases at J, with 22 bases between the two ends. CDR1 SGHNT and CDR2 YYREEE come from the germline V gene (reference sequence). The CDR3 is 16 amino acids. The CDR3 DNA sequence: TGTGCCAGCAGCCTCGCCTGGGGAGGTGGGGTGCAGACCCAGTACTTC. It translates to CASSLAWGGGVQTQYF.

The chain carries TRBV3-1 (or the pseudogene TRBV3-2) and TRBJ2-7; TRBD1 agrees at 7 bases. Per germline, CDR1 LGHDT and CDR2 YNNKEL (reference sequence). Trimming removed 4 bases from V and 10 bases from J; junction bases left unmatched: 10. The CDR3 length is 13 residues. Written as DNA, the CDR3 is TGTGCCAGCAGCCTCGGAGAGGGGGCTAGACAGTACTTC. As protein: CASSLGEGARQYF.

The V gene is TRBV5-1, the J gene TRBJ1-2; D possibly corresponds to TRBD1 (6 bases). Germline CDR1 reads SGHRS; CDR2 reads YFSETQ. Trimming took 4 bases from V and 7 from J, leaving 26 bases between them. The CDR3 is 17 amino acids. CDR3 protein: CASSLNSLQGVRGGYTF. The CDR3 DNA reads as TGCGCCAGCAGCCTCAATTCCCTACAGGGAGTTAGGGGTGGCTACACCTTC.

J is TRBJ2-7 and V is TRBV28, with D perhaps TRBD2 (5 bases). V lost 3 bases and J 4 bases, leaving 25 bases between the germline ends. The CDR3 is made up of 18 amino acids. Germline CDR1 reads MDHEN; CDR2 reads SYDVKM. CDR3 in DNA: TGTGCCAGCAGTTTTGGACTCGGCGGTTTGGTCTATCGGTACGAGCAGTACTTC. Translated, it gives CASSFGLGGLVYRYEQYF.

The chain recombines TRBV7-9 with TRBJ1-4, with a tentative D call TRBD1 (5 bases). Per germline, CDR1 SEHNR and CDR2 FQNEAQ (reference sequence). The V end lost 2 bases, the J end lost 6 bases, and 16 bases lay between the germline ends. This CDR3 is 16 amino acids long. The CDR3 DNA reads as TGTGCCAGCAGCTTAAGTGTGGGCGGGACGCATGAAAAACTGTTTTTT. Protein product: CASSLSVGGTHEKLFF.

The V call is TRBV2, the J call TRBJ2-7; D uncertain. The V end was cut by 3 bases, the J end by 4 bases, with 10 bases between. Germline values: CDR1 SNHLY, CDR2 FYNNEI. This CDR3 region has 13 residues. Here the CDR3 DNA reads TGTGCCAGCAGTGAGTCCGCAGCGTACGAGCAGTACTTC. Translated: CASSESAAYEQYF.

The chain employs TRBV7-9 and TRBJ2-5; no clear D. The length of the CDR3 is 14 residues. V dropped 2 bases and J dropped 4 bases, with 11 bases sitting between them. Per the germline V gene, CDR1 is SEHNR and CDR2 is FQNEAQ (reference sequence). This CDR3 reads CASSLIDSGETQYF. The CDR3 nucleotides are TGTGCCAGCAGCTTAATAGATTCGGGAGAGACCCAGTACTTC.

This clone has just a few counts. The CDR3 protein is CSVVGQGEKLFF. CDR3 coding DNA: TGCAGCGTTGTCGGACAGGGGGAAAAACTGTTTTTT. The chain has TRBV29-1 and TRBJ1-4, with 9 bases aligning to TRBD1. V lost 4 bases, J lost 8 bases, and 2 bases stayed unmatched. This CDR3 region has 12 residues. CDR1 and CDR2 (germline): SQVTM, ANQGSEA.

The CDR3 DNA sequence: TGTGCCAGCAGCGTTGGAACCCCGGGACAGGGGGGGGGATATGAGCAGTTCTTC. It encodes CASSVGTPGQGGGYEQFF. This chain uses TRBV9 with TRBJ2-1; TRBD1 aligns across 11 bases. Per germline, CDR1 SGDLS and CDR2 YYNGEE. This CDR3 comprises 18 residues. The V segment lost 2 bases and the J segment 8 bases; nucleotides outside the gene matches: 15.

V gene TRBV30 combines with J gene TRBJ1-3; the match to TRBD1 covers 7 bases. J was trimmed by 4 bases and V by 6 bases; bases with no gene match: 6. This CDR3 is built from 13 residues. Germline CDR1 reads GTSNPN; CDR2 reads SVGIG (reference sequence). CDR3 in DNA: TGTGCCTGCCAGGGGGAAGTCGGAAACACCATATATTTT. This codes for CACQGEVGNTIYF. Complete variable domain (other parts from reference TRBV30 and TRBJ1-3): SQTIHQWPATLVQPVGSPLSLECTVEGTSNPNLYWYRQAAGRGLQLLFYSVGIGQISSEVPQNLSASRPQDRQFILSSKKLLLSDSGFYLCACQGEVGNTIYFGEGSWLTVV.

Here the CDR3 reads CASRPGHYTEAFF. In nucleotides, the CDR3 is TGTGCCAGCAGACCGGGACATTACACTGAAGCTTTCTTT. The chain is built from TRBV2 and TRBJ1-1; a possible D gene is TRBD1 (6 bases). V lost 6 bases and J 3 bases, leaving 11 bases between the germline ends. CDR3 length: 13 residues. Looked up from germline, CDR1 is SNHLY and CDR2 is FYNNEI.

The rearrangement joins TRBV11-3 to TRBJ2-7, with TRBD1 as a possible D gene (6 bases). The CDR3 runs to 14 residues. Germline lookup yields CDR1 SGHNT and CDR2 YENEEA. The V end lost 1 base, the J end lost 6 bases, and 13 bases lay between the germline ends. The CDR3 nucleotides are TGTGCCAGCAGCTTAGCCAGGGGTGTCGTCGAGCAGTACTTC. Its translation: CASSLARGVVEQYF.

A single count supports this clone. The genes are TRBV11-3 and TRBJ2-7; 8 nucleotides match TRBD1. V was clipped by 5 bases and J by 7 bases; unmatched bases: 7. This CDR3 is built from 13 residues. CDR1 and CDR2 (germline): SGHNT, YENEEA. The CDR3 nucleotides are TGTGCCAGCAGCCTACGGACAGGGATTGAGCAGTACTTC. This encodes CASSLRTGIEQYF.

The chain is built from TRBV6-5 and TRBJ2-7; 14 nucleotides line up with TRBD2. V was clipped by 4 bases and J by 6 bases; unmatched bases: 8. There are 16 residues in the CDR3. Germline CDR1 is MNHEY and CDR2 is SVGAGI. The CDR3 nucleotides are TGTGCCAGCAGTTCACGACTAGCGGGAGGGCCTTTCGAGCAGTACTTC. This translates into CASSSRLAGGPFEQYF.